The 27 T cell receptor beta chains below all came from one sample that was sequenced in a study of regulatory T cells in long-lasting Graves disease. Arm-PCR of CDR3 regions and iRepertoire HTBI primers were used to build TCR beta libraries. TCRdb re-called the multiplex PCR reads with MiXCR, one entry per CDR3 protein. The sample consists of some 370,000 distinct CDR3 sequences, about an eighth of them appearing once. Documented time point: newly diagnosed GD, antithyroid drugs for less than 3 months. Isolated PBMC RNA provided the starting material for the TCR library. The sample was also linked to a second study, of T cells in Graves' hyperthyroidism and ophthalmopathy.

The material sequenced was peripheral blood mononuclear cells (PBMCs), taken at new diagnosis, from a patient treated with antithyroid drugs. The receptors come from a woman in her late teens or twenties with Graves disease.

This clonotype was recorded many times. The chain is built from TRBV11-2 and TRBJ2-3, with D unresolved. Germline V gene sequence: CDR1 SGHAT, CDR2 FQNNGV. The CDR3 contains 15 residues. Trimming took off 0 bases at V and 1 base at J, with 8 bases between the two ends. CDR3 region: CASSLETVRTDTQYF. CDR3 nucleotide sequence: TGTGCCAGCAGCTTAGAAACAGTCCGCACAGATACGCAGTATTTT.

This clonotype appeared many times. The gene calls are TRBV27 and TRBJ1-6; tentatively, D is TRBD1 (5 bases). The V gene's germline CDR1 is MNHEY and CDR2 SMNVEV (reference sequence). V dropped 8 bases and J dropped 9 bases, with 17 bases sitting between them. This CDR3 contains 14 residues. CDR3 in DNA: TGTGCCAGCGGGTCGGGACTCCGCTTTTCACCCCTCCACTTT. Its translation is CASGSGLRFSPLHF.

This clonotype was counted at least ten times. J is TRBJ1-1 and V is TRBV20-1; TRBD1 matches at 7 bases. Per the germline V gene, CDR1 is DFQATT and CDR2 is SNEGSKA (reference sequence). J lost 5 bases, V lost 5 bases, and 8 bases had no gene match. This CDR3 is 13 amino acids long. CDR3 DNA sequence: TGCAGTGCTTCGACAGGGTTTAGGACTGAAGCTTTCTTT. Translated, it gives CSASTGFRTEAFF.

This clonotype was picked up many times. The chain carries TRBV7-2 and TRBJ1-3; no definite D call. V was shortened by 5 bases and J by 0 bases, with 14 bases between the two germline ends. CDR3 length equals 16 residues. CDR1 and CDR2 (germline): SGHTA, FQGNSA. CDR3 amino acids: CASSVRNPGSGNTIYF. The CDR3 region has the DNA TGTGCCAGCAGCGTACGGAACCCGGGCTCTGGAAACACCATATATTTT.

Many counts were recorded for this clonotype. The chain is built from TRBV7-8 and TRBJ1-3; D unclear. CDR1 and CDR2 from the germline V gene are SGHVS and FQNEAQ. Trimming pared 1 base from V and 6 bases from J, leaving 7 bases between. The CDR3 has 13 amino acids. The CDR3 DNA reads as TGTGCCAGCAGCTTAGGGTCGAAAAACACCATATATTTT. Translation: CASSLGSKNTIYF.

This clonotype was seen many times. The genes are TRBV27 and TRBJ2-7; D not certain. The CDR3 extends over 13 amino acids. The V and J ends lost 3 bases and 4 bases respectively, with 10 bases between them. Germline V gene lookup returns CDR1 MNHEY and CDR2 SMNVEV (reference sequence). The CDR3 nucleotides are TGTGCCAGCAGTTTTAGGACCAGATACGAGCAGTACTTC. It codes for CASSFRTRYEQYF.

The chain uses TRBV3-2 and TRBJ1-2; the D segment call TRBD1 is taken from the table without a DNA check. TRBV3-2 is recorded as a pseudogene. The CDR3 extends over 20 amino acids. Written as DNA, the CDR3 is TGTGCCAGCAGCCAAAAGCCCCTTTGCGGGGGGGGGCTGCGTAACTATGGCTACACCTTC. Its translation is CASSQKPLCGGGLRNYGYTF.

This clonotype was observed many times. The CDR3 protein is CASAGGGAYNEQFF. Here the CDR3 DNA reads TGTGCCAGCGCAGGGGGGGGGGCCTACAATGAGCAGTTCTTC. The chain joins TRBV27 to TRBJ2-1; either TRBD1 or TRBD2 may fit D (7 bases each). V lost 8 bases and J 2 bases, leaving 13 bases between the germline ends. Germline V lookup: CDR1 MNHEY, CDR2 SMNVEV (reference sequence). The CDR3 extends over 14 amino acids.

This clonotype was seen at least ten times. The chain is built from TRBV7-3 and TRBJ2-1, with D possibly being TRBD1 (6 bases). V was trimmed by 0 bases and J by 0 bases, leaving 9 bases between them. Germline V gene sequence: CDR1 SGHTA, CDR2 FQGTGA. This CDR3 is built from 16 residues. CDR3 region: CASSLTPDSSYNEQFF. The CDR3 DNA sequence: TGTGCCAGCAGCTTAACGCCGGACAGCTCCTACAATGAGCAGTTCTTC.

This clonotype has ten or more counts. The chain combines TRBV12-3 or TRBV12-4 with TRBJ2-7; TRBD1 or TRBD2 may be the D gene (5 bases each). The CDR3 is made up of 14 amino acids. Trimming removed 2 bases at V and 4 bases at J, with 12 bases between. The CDR3 DNA reads as TGTGCCAGCAGTTTATCGGGGTCAGGGTACGAGCAGTACTTC. Translated: CASSLSGSGYEQYF.

This clonotype was observed a handful of times. This sequence joins TRBV28 and TRBJ2-7; D call uncertain. The CDR3 has 11 amino acids. The germline V and J ends were trimmed by 3 bases and 7 bases, with 7 bases remaining between them. Germline V gene lookup returns CDR1 MDHEN and CDR2 SYDVKM. CDR3 amino acids: CASSLWREQYF. For the CDR3, the DNA is TGTGCCAGCAGTTTGTGGAGAGAGCAGTACTTC.

A word on this clonotype: A single base separates this from a much larger clone, so it may be a read error. J is TRBJ2-1 and V is TRBV28, with 9 positions matching TRBD1. CDR1 is MDHEN and CDR2 is SYDVKM in the germline V gene. After removal of 5 bases from V and 4 bases from J, the junction contained 12 bases not matched to a gene. CDR3 length: 17 amino acids. The chain's CDR3 is CASSDSDRGKTYNEQFF. The CDR3 coding sequence is TGTGCCAGCAGTGATTCGGACAGGGGCAAAACTTACAATGAGCAGTTCTTC. Variable domain in full (rest from reference TRBV28 and TRBJ2-1): DVKVTQSSRYLVKRTGEKVFLECVQDMDHENMFWYRQDPGLGLRLIYFSYDVKMKEKGDIPEGYSVSREKKERFSLILESASTNQTSMYLCASSDSDRGKTYNEQFFGPGTRLTVL.

This clonotype was found many times. This chain connects TRBV11-2 to TRBJ2-7; the D is unclear. Trimming cost V 0 bases and J 8 bases, with 17 bases left between them. The CDR3 consists of 15 residues. Germline V gene sequence: CDR1 SGHAT, CDR2 FQNNGV. The chain's CDR3 is CASSLEWIGVTQQYF. Written as DNA, the CDR3 is TGTGCCAGCAGCTTAGAGTGGATTGGGGTCACCCAGCAGTACTTC. Based on the CDR3 plus reference TRBV11-2 and TRBJ2-7, the full variable domain is EAGVAQSPRYKIIEKRQSVAFWCNPISGHATLYWYQQILGQGPKLLIQFQNNGVVDDSQLPKDRFSAERLKGVDSTLKIQPAKLEDSAVYLCASSLEWIGVTQQYFGPGTRLTVT.

This clonotype was recorded at least ten times. The V and J genes are TRBV12-3 or TRBV12-4 and TRBJ2-3, with D unresolved. This CDR3 has 14 amino acids. Trimming took 3 bases from V and 6 from J, leaving 13 bases between them. In DNA, the CDR3 is TGTGCCAGCAGTTTTAGAGAAGGGATGGATACGCAGTATTTT. Its protein is CASSFREGMDTQYF.

This clonotype came up many times. The rearrangement uses TRBV5-1 and TRBJ1-1; 8 positions match TRBD1. Germline V gene lookup returns CDR1 SGHRS and CDR2 YFSETQ. Trimming at V came to 1 base and at J to 5 bases, leaving 16 bases not matched to a gene. The CDR3 covers 18 residues. In DNA form, the CDR3 reads TGCGCCAGCAGCTTGCCCGTAGGACAGGGCGAGTATAGAACTGAAGCTTTCTTT. This codes for CASSLPVGQGEYRTEAFF.

The DNA for the CDR3 is TGTGCCAGCAGCCCGACTACTAGCGACTTCTACACAGATACGCAGTATTTT. Translating gives CASSPTTSDFYTDTQYF. The chain couples TRBV11-2 to TRBJ2-3, with 7 bases lining up with TRBD2. After removal of 5 bases from V and 2 bases from J, the junction contained 13 bases not matched to a gene. Germline CDR1 reads SGHAT; CDR2 reads FQNNGV. The CDR3 runs to 17 residues.

At least ten counts were recorded for this clonotype. The chain carries TRBV7-2 and TRBJ1-1; possibly TRBD1 for D (5 bases). The CDR3 runs to 14 residues. V dropped 7 bases and J dropped 7 bases, with 19 bases sitting between them. Germline CDR1 SGHTA, CDR2 FQGNSA. Here the CDR3 DNA reads TGTGCCAGCACCCCTCACTGGGGGGGTGGTGAAGCTTTCTTT. It is translated as CASTPHWGGGEAFF.

This clonotype showed up just a few times. The rearrangement links TRBV19 to TRBJ2-7; 7 positions match TRBD1. V trimming: 6 bases; J trimming: 2 bases; junction bases outside the gene matches: 10. CDR1 LNHDA and CDR2 SQIVND come from the germline V gene (reference sequence). The CDR3 contains 15 residues. For the CDR3, the DNA is TGTGCCAGTAGGAAATACCGGGACAGTACCTACGAGCAGTACTTC. As protein: CASRKYRDSTYEQYF.

This clonotype was seen many times. J is TRBJ2-1 and V is TRBV28; 10 bases fit TRBD1. The V gene end was trimmed by 5 bases and the J gene end by 4 bases; junction bases not matched to a gene: 5. The germline gives CDR1 MDHEN, CDR2 SYDVKM. The CDR3 length is 15 residues. CDR3 bases: TGTGCCAGCAGTCCCGCGGGACAGGGGTACAATGAGCAGTTCTTC. This encodes CASSPAGQGYNEQFF.

The V gene is TRBV7-9, the J gene TRBJ2-1, with TRBD2 matching 10 bases. The V gene's germline CDR1 is SEHNR and CDR2 FQNEAQ (reference sequence). The CDR3 extends over 19 amino acids. The junction had 11 bases not matched to a gene; V was cut back by 1 base and J by 2 bases. The CDR3 DNA reads as TGTGCCAGCAGCTTAGGGGGACGTGCGAGCGGGAGGGCCTACAATGAGCAGTTCTTC. It encodes CASSLGGRASGRAYNEQFF.

This clonotype was seen repeatedly, ten times or more. The chain carries TRBV2 and TRBJ2-5; maybe TRBD2 (5 bases). The V gene's germline CDR1 is SNHLY and CDR2 FYNNEI. The CDR3 is made up of 13 amino acids. V lost 11 bases and J 0 bases, leaving 13 bases between the germline ends. This CDR3 is CAGPEENQETQYF. DNA for the CDR3: TGTGCCGGACCGGAGGAGAACCAAGAGACCCAGTACTTC.

This clonotype was seen at least ten times. The rearrangement links TRBV4-1 to TRBJ2-1; D is unclear. V lost 1 base to trimming and J lost 6 bases, with 4 bases between them. CDR1 is MGHRA and CDR2 is YSYEKL in the germline V gene. This CDR3 has 12 amino acids. The CDR3 here is CASSQGPNEQFF. CDR3 nucleotides: TGCGCCAGCAGCCAAGGACCCAATGAGCAGTTCTTC.

There are a few counts of this clonotype. This rearrangement joins TRBV19 to TRBJ1-1; the D gene is possibly TRBD1 (5 bases). The ends were cut back, 6 bases at V and 5 bases at J, with 16 bases in the middle. The CDR3 is 14 amino acids. Germline CDR1 is LNHDA and CDR2 is SQIVND (reference sequence). The CDR3 protein is CASRHDQGWTEAFF. The CDR3 coding sequence is TGTGCCAGTAGGCACGATCAGGGTTGGACTGAAGCTTTCTTT.

In the case of this clonotype: This may come from a read error, since a much larger clone is one base off. The V and J genes are TRBV20-1 and TRBJ2-2; possible D gene TRBD2, 6 bases. Trimming stripped 0 bases from V and 5 bases from J, with 19 bases between. Looked up from germline, CDR1 is DFQATT and CDR2 is SNEGSKA (reference sequence). This CDR3 has 17 amino acids. The CDR3 loop reads CSARDPLLALKTGELFF. The DNA of the CDR3 is TGCAGTGCTAGAGACCCTTTACTAGCTTTGAAGACCGGGGAGCTGTTTTTT.

This clonotype came up many times. The rearrangement links TRBV20-1 to TRBJ2-5; D not certain. This CDR3 comprises 11 residues. Germline lookup yields CDR1 DFQATT and CDR2 SNEGSKA (reference sequence). Between the trimmed V and J ends, which lost 1 base and 7 bases, there was a span of 7 bases. The CDR3 is CSARGWGTQYF. In DNA form, the CDR3 reads TGCAGTGCTAGAGGGTGGGGGACCCAGTACTTC.

This clonotype showed up many times. The chain carries TRBV7-8 and TRBJ1-6, with D possibly TRBD1 on 5 matching bases. The CDR3 has 16 amino acids. Trimming removed 2 bases at V and 7 bases at J, with 15 bases between. Germline CDR1 reads SGHVS; CDR2 reads FQNEAQ. In DNA form, the CDR3 reads TGTGCCAGCAGCTTATTAGGGGATGGGGGAAATTCACCCCTCCACTTT. This translates into CASSLLGDGGNSPLHF.

The rearrangement joins TRBV7-9 to TRBJ2-7; no definite D call. V dropped 3 bases and J dropped 7 bases, with 13 bases sitting between them. Per germline, CDR1 SEHNR and CDR2 FQNEAQ (reference sequence). The length of the CDR3 is 13 residues. DNA for the CDR3: TGTGCCAGCAGCTTTGAAGTGGAACTTGAGCAGTACGTC. Its protein product is CASSFEVELEQYV.